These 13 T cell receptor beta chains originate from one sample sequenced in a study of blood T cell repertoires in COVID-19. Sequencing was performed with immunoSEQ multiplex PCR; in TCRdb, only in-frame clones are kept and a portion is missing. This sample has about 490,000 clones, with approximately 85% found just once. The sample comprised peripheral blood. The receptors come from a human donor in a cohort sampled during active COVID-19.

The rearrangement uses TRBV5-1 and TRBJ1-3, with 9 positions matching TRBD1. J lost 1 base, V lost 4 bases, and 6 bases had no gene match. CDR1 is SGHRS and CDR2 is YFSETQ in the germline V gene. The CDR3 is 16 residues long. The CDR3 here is CASSNSGTGSGNTIYF. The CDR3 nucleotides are TGCGCCAGCAGCAACTCTGGGACAGGGTCTGGAAACACCATATATTTT.

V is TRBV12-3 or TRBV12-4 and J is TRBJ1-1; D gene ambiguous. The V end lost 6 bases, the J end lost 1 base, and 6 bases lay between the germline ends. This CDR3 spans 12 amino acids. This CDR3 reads CASRRQNTEAFF. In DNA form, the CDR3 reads TGTGCCAGCAGGAGACAGAACACTGAAGCTTTCTTT.

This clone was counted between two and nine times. The CDR3 here is CASSQDTALSYNEQFF. The CDR3 DNA sequence: TGTGCCAGCAGCCAGGATACAGCCCTTTCCTACAATGAGCAGTTCTTC. The J gene is TRBJ2-1, the V gene TRBV3-1 (or the pseudogene TRBV3-2); no clear D gene. CDR1 is LGHDT, CDR2 YNNKEL, per germline (reference sequence). V lost 3 bases and J 1 base, leaving 13 bases between the germline ends. The CDR3 length is 16 residues.

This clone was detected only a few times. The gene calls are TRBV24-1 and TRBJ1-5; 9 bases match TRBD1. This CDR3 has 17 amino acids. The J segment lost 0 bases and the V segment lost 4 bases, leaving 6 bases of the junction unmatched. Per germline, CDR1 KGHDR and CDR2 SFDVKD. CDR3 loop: CATSDPRQGGSNQPQHF. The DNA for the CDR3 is TGTGCCACCAGTGACCCAAGACAGGGGGGTAGCAATCAGCCCCAGCATTTT.

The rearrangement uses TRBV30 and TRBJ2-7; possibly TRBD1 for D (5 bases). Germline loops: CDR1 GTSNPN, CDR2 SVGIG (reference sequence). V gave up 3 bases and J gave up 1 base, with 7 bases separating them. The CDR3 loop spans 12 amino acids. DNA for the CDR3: TGTGCCTGGAGAGACAGATCCTACGAGCAGTACTTC. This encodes CAWRDRSYEQYF.

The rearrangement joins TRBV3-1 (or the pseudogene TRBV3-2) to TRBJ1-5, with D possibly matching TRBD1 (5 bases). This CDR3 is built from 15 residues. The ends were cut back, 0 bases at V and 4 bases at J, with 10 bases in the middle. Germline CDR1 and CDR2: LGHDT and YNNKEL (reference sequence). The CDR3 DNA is TGTGCCAGCAGCCAAGATTTCGGGGGGAATCAGCCCCAGCATTTT. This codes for CASSQDFGGNQPQHF.

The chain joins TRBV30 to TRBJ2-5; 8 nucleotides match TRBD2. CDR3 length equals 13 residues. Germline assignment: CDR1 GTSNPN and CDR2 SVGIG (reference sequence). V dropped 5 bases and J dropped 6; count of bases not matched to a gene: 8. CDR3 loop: CAWAAAGGKTQYF. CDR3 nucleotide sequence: TGTGCCTGGGCCGCGGCGGGAGGAAAGACCCAGTACTTC.

This CDR3 reads CASSQGASGINEQFF. The CDR3, as DNA: TGTGCCAGCAGCCAAGGGGCTAGCGGGATCAATGAGCAGTTCTTC. This chain uses TRBV3-1 (or the pseudogene TRBV3-2) with TRBJ2-1; 9 bases align to TRBD2. Per germline, CDR1 LGHDT and CDR2 YNNKEL (reference sequence). V shed 1 base and J 6 bases; nucleotides not matched to a gene: 4. The CDR3 length is 15 residues.

DNA of the CDR3: TGTGCCAGCAGTGGGACTAGCGGGCTCTACAATGAGCAGTTCTTC. Translated: CASSGTSGLYNEQFF. This sequence joins TRBV2 and TRBJ2-1; 11 nucleotides agree with TRBD2. The CDR3 length is 15 residues. Germline CDR1 SNHLY, CDR2 FYNNEI. The J segment lost 3 bases and the V segment lost 4 bases, leaving 2 bases of the junction unmatched. Variable domain in full (rest from reference TRBV2 and TRBJ2-1): EPEVTQTPSHQVTQMGQEVILRCVPISNHLYFYWYRQILGQKVEFLVSFYNNEISEKSEIFDDQFSVERPDGSNFTLKIRSTKLEDSAMYFCASSGTSGLYNEQFFGPGTRLTVL.

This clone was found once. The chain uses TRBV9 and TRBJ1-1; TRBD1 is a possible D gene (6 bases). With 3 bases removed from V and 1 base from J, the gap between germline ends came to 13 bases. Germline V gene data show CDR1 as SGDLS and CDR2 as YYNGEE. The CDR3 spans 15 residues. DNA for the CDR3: TGTGCCAGCAGCGCGACGACACAGGGGAACACTGAAGCTTTCTTT. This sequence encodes CASSATTQGNTEAFF.

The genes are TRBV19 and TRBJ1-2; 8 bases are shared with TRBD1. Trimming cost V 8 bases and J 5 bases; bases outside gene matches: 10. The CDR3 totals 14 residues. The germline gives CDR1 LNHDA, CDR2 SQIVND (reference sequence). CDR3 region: CASGSQGERYGYTF. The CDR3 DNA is TGTGCCAGTGGCTCACAGGGGGAAAGATATGGCTACACCTTC. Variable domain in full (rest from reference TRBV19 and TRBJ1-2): DGGITQSPKYLFRKEGQNVTLSCEQNLNHDAMYWYRQDPGQGLRLIYYSQIVNDFQKGDIAEGYSVSREKKESFPLTVTSAQKNPTAFYLCASGSQGERYGYTFGSGTRLTVV.

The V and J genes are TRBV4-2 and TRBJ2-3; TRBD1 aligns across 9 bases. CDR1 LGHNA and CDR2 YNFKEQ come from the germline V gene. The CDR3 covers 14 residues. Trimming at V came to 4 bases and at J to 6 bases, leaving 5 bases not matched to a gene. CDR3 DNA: TGTGCCAGCAGCCGGGGACAGGGAGGCGATACGCAGTATTTT. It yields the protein CASSRGQGGDTQYF.

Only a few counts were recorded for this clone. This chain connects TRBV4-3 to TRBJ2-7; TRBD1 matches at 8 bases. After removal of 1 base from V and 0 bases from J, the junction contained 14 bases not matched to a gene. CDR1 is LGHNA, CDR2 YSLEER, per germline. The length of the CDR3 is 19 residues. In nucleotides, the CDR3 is TGCGCCAGCAGCCAAGGTTGGACAGGGAGGCCCCTCGGCTCCTACGAGCAGTACTTC. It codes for CASSQGWTGRPLGSYEQYF.